Listed below are T cell receptor beta chains from one sample, sequenced in a study of T cells in Graves' hyperthyroidism and ophthalmopathy. Each CDR3 protein gets one entry after TCRdb re-called the multiplex PCR reads with MiXCR. The sample lists approximately 610,000 distinct CDR3 sequences, approximately 15% occurring once. The sample was blood. These receptors were collected from a woman between 18 and 29 years old with Graves' hyperthyroidism. Both conserved end residues are part of each CDR3.

j_gene,v_gene,CDR3aa
TRBJ2-5,TRBV6-2/TRBV6-3,CASTGQGAPAETQYF
TRBJ1-5,TRBV6-6,CASSYSSGSPQHF
TRBJ1-1,TRBV6-1,CASRRTGGVTEAFF
TRBJ2-1,TRBV19,CASSINNRGLARHNEQFF
TRBJ2-7,TRBV11-2,CASSFSSREQYF
TRBJ1-2,TRBV5-6,CASSTAGFDYTF
TRBJ2-2,TRBV7-9,CASSFRVGGELFF
TRBJ2-7,TRBV20-1,CSARDRVKISHEQYF
TRBJ1-2,TRBV19,CASNFYGGRDYGYTF
TRBJ1-5,TRBV5-1,CASSLGAGESNQPQHF
TRBJ2-5,TRBV6-1,CASRGTSGGGETQYF
TRBJ1-5,TRBV20-1,CSARGPQGRAHSNQPQHF
TRBJ2-7,TRBV24-1,CATSDGGEQYF
TRBJ2-1,TRBV28,CASSLLGLAGGEHSNEQFF
TRBJ2-6,TRBV7-9,CASSLATTSGNSGANVLTF
TRBJ2-7,TRBV29-1,CSAARGTAEGEQYF
TRBJ2-1,TRBV6-5,CASSYPLAGGPSSYNEQFF
TRBJ2-2,TRBV28,CASRPRGQGANTGELFF
TRBJ1-1,TRBV6-2/TRBV6-3,CASKKGANTEAFF